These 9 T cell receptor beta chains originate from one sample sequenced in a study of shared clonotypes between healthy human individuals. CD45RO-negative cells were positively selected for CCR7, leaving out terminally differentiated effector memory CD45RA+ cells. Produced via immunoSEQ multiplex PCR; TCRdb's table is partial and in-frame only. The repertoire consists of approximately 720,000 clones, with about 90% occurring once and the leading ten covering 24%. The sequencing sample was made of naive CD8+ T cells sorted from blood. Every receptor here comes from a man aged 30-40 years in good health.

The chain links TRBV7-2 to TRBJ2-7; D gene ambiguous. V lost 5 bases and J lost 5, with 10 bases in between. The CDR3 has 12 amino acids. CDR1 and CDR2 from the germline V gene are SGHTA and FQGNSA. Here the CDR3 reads CASSRVPHEQYF. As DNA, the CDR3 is TGTGCCAGCAGCCGAGTCCCCCACGAGCAGTACTTC.

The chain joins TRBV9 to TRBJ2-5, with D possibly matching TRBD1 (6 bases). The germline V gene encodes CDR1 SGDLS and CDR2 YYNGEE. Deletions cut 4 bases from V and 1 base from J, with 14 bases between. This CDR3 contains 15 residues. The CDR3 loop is CASSTMRQVQETQYF. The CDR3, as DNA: TGTGCCAGCAGCACGATGCGACAGGTCCAAGAGACCCAGTACTTC.

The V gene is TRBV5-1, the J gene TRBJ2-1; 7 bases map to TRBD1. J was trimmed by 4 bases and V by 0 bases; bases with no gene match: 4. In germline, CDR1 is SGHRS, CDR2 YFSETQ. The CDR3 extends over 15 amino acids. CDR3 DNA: TGCGCCAGCAGCTTGGAAGGGACAGAGTACAATGAGCAGTTCTTC. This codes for CASSLEGTEYNEQFF. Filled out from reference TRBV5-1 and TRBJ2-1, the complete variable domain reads KAGVTQTPRYLIKTRGQQVTLSCSPISGHRSVSWYQQTPGQGLQFLFEYFSETQRNKGNFPGRFSGRQFSNSRSEMNVSTLELGDSALYLCASSLEGTEYNEQFFGPGTRLTVL.

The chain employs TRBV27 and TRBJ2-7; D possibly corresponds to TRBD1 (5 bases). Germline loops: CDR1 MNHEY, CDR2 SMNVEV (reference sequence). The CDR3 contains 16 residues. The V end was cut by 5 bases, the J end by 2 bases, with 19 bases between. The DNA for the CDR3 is TGTGCCAGCAGTCCCAAGAGCAGGGCAGGCCCCTACGAGCAGTACTTC. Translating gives CASSPKSRAGPYEQYF.

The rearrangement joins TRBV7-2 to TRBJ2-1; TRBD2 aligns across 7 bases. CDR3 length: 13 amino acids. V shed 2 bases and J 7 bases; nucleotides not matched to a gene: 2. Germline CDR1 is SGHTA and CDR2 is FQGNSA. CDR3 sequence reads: CASSLRGGNEQFF. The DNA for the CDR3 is TGTGCCAGCAGCTTAAGGGGAGGGAATGAGCAGTTCTTC. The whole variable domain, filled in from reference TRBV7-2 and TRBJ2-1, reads GAGVSQSPSNKVTEKGKDVELRCDPISGHTALYWYRQSLGQGLEFLIYFQGNSAPDKSGLPSDRFSAERTGGSVSTLTIQRTQQEDSAVYLCASSLRGGNEQFFGPGTRLTVL.

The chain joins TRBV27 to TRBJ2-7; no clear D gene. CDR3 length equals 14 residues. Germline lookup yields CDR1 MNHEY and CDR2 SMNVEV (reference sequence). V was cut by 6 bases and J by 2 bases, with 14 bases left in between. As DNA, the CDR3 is TGTGCCAGCAGCTTCATCCATCGCACCTACGAGCAGTACTTC. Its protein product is CASSFIHRTYEQYF.

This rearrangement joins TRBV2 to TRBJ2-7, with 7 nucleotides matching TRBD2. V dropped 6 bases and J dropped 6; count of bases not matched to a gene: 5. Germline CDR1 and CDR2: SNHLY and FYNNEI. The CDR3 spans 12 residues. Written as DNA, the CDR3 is TGTGCCAGCAGGGGAGGGCCCGTCGAGCAGTACTTC. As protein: CASRGGPVEQYF.

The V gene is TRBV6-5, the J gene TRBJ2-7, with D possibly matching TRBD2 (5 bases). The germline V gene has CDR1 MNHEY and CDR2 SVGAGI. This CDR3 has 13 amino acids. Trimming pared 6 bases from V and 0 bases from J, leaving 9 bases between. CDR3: CASSPDFSYEQYF. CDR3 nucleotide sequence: TGTGCCAGCAGCCCGGACTTCTCCTACGAGCAGTACTTC.

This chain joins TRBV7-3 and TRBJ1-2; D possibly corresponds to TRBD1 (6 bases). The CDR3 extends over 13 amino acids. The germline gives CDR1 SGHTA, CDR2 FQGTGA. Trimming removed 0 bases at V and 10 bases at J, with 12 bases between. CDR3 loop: CASSLTLRGPYTF. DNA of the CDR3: TGTGCCAGCAGCTTAACGTTGCGGGGGCCCTACACCTTC.